One and the same sample provided the 27 T cell receptor beta chains below, sequenced in a study of blood T cell repertoires in COVID-19 (dated by TCRdb to 2018 to 2021). Libraries were constructed by the immunoSEQ multiplex PCR assay. In TCRdb, the immuneACCESS table is reduced to in-frame sequences with V and J assigned. These tables do not hold every clone; where another copy was compared, an unresolved V gene accounts for under half, and the others remain unexplained. The sample contains over 200,000 clones, around 87% of them found a single time. The ten top clones hold approximately 3% of the sample. The sequencing sample was made of peripheral blood. The receptors come from a woman younger than 45 who had recovered from COVID-19.

The V and J genes are TRBV20-1 and TRBJ2-7, with a possible D match to TRBD1 (5 bases). The CDR3 spans 13 residues. V lost 3 bases and J 2 bases, leaving 11 bases between the germline ends. The germline CDR1 and CDR2 sequences are DFQATT and SNEGSKA (reference sequence). CDR3 sequence: CSASRDRPYEQYF. The CDR3 DNA sequence: TGCAGTGCTAGTCGTGACAGACCCTACGAGCAGTACTTC.

The V call is TRBV19, the J call TRBJ2-1; TRBD2 might be the D (7 bases). V shed 5 bases and J shed 0 bases, with 17 bases lying between them. CDR1 and CDR2 from the germline V gene are LNHDA and SQIVND (reference sequence). The CDR3 totals 17 residues. The CDR3 sequence: CASSPRGGASSYNEQFF. CDR3 DNA sequence: TGTGCCAGTAGTCCCCGAGGGGGGGCTAGCTCCTACAATGAGCAGTTCTTC.

V and J are TRBV5-4 and TRBJ1-2; 9 bases agree with TRBD1. J was trimmed by 8 bases and V by 4 bases; bases with no gene match: 9. This CDR3 region has 14 residues. Per germline, CDR1 SGHNT and CDR2 YYREEE (reference sequence). CDR3 sequence reads: CASSRDRGAKGYTF. As DNA, the CDR3 is TGTGCCAGCAGCAGAGACAGGGGGGCGAAAGGCTACACCTTC.

The chain joins TRBV11-3 to TRBJ2-5; 8 bases map to TRBD2. The CDR3 has 16 residues. Germline CDR1 and CDR2: SGHNT and YENEEA. V was pared by 4 bases and J by 5 bases, with 12 bases of the junction left unmatched. CDR3: CASSSGRGGDRETQYF. The CDR3 DNA sequence: TGTGCCAGCAGCTCAGGCCGGGGGGGCGATCGGGAGACCCAGTACTTC.

The rearrangement links TRBV6-6 to TRBJ2-5; the D gene is possibly TRBD2 (6 bases). The CDR3 loop spans 15 amino acids. Trimming left V 7 bases short and J 2 bases short, with 17 bases between. CDR1 MNHNY and CDR2 SVGAGI come from the germline V gene (reference sequence). The CDR3 sequence: CASNPVGTPQETQYF. Here the CDR3 DNA reads TGTGCCAGCAACCCCGTGGGGACTCCTCAAGAGACCCAGTACTTC.

This clone showed up just a few times. The chain employs TRBV27 and TRBJ2-7; 7 bases line up with TRBD1. Unmatched junction bases numbered 7, after V lost 2 bases and J lost 3 bases. CDR3 size: 15 residues. CDR1 MNHEY and CDR2 SMNVEV come from the germline V gene (reference sequence). The CDR3 reads CASSLSSTGNYEQYF. DNA of the CDR3: TGTGCCAGCAGTTTAAGTTCGACAGGGAACTACGAGCAGTACTTC.

The chain uses TRBV19 and TRBJ2-1; no reliable D call. The CDR3 is made up of 15 amino acids. Germline values: CDR1 LNHDA, CDR2 SQIVND (reference sequence). V lost 5 bases to trimming and J lost 0 bases, with 11 bases between them. CDR3 coding DNA: TGTGCCAGTAGTGGAGACTGGAGCTCCTACAATGAGCAGTTCTTC. This encodes CASSGDWSSYNEQFF.

This chain connects TRBV18 to TRBJ1-1; D is undetermined. There are 13 residues in the CDR3. Trimming left V 2 bases short and J 4 bases short, with 8 bases between. Germline values: CDR1 KGHSH, CDR2 LQKENI. Written as DNA, the CDR3 is TGTGCCAGCTCACCAGCAGTGCCCACTGAAGCTTTCTTT. This translates into CASSPAVPTEAFF. Filled out from reference TRBV18 and TRBJ1-1, the complete variable domain reads NAGVMQNPRHLVRRRGQEARLRCSPMKGHSHVYWYRQLPEEGLKFMVYLQKENIIDESGMPKERFSAEFPKEGPSILRIQQVVRGDSAAYFCASSPAVPTEAFFGQGTRLTVV.

The chain recombines TRBV3-1 (or the pseudogene TRBV3-2) with TRBJ1-4; possibly TRBD1 for D (6 bases). CDR1 is LGHDT and CDR2 is YNNKEL in the germline V gene (reference sequence). The length of the CDR3 is 14 residues. V was clipped by 7 bases and J by 4 bases, with 13 bases between them. The CDR3 region has the DNA TGTGCCAGCACCTCGACAGGAGTTAATGAAAAACTGTTTTTT. It encodes CASTSTGVNEKLFF.

This sequence joins TRBV13 and TRBJ2-1; TRBD2 might be the D (7 bases). This CDR3 has 16 residues. The germline V gene has CDR1 PRHDT and CDR2 FYEKMQ (reference sequence). Between the trimmed V and J ends, which lost 7 bases and 8 bases, there was a span of 24 bases. The CDR3 protein is CASTHWTRNEGDEQFF. CDR3 DNA sequence: TGTGCCAGCACCCACTGGACTAGAAATGAGGGGGATGAGCAGTTCTTC.

This clone showed up just once. This chain links TRBV6-2 or TRBV6-3 with TRBJ2-5; perhaps TRBD2 as D (5 bases). CDR1 is MNHEY, CDR2 SVGEGT, per germline. CDR3 length equals 14 residues. Trimming stripped 5 bases from V and 5 bases from J, with 15 bases between. CDR3 nucleotides: TGTGCCAGCAGTGGGAGAGCGACTGGCGAGACCCAGTACTTC. It translates to CASSGRATGETQYF.

This chain links TRBV24-1 with TRBJ1-1; 12 nucleotides line up with TRBD1. J gave up 4 bases and V 0 bases, and 11 bases lay outside the gene matches. Germline V gene lookup returns CDR1 KGHDR and CDR2 SFDVKD. The CDR3 runs to 19 residues. For the CDR3, the DNA is TGTGCCACCAGTGATTTGCGGGGACAGGGGGCAAAGGGGGGCACTGAAGCTTTCTTT. Its protein is CATSDLRGQGAKGGTEAFF.

The rearrangement links TRBV10-2 to TRBJ2-7; perhaps TRBD2 as D (6 bases). The ends were cut back, 6 bases at V and 2 bases at J, with 14 bases in the middle. Germline V gives CDR1 WSHSY, CDR2 SAAADI. The CDR3 is 14 amino acids. CDR3 DNA: TGCGCCAGCAGCCCGATAGGGAGGACCTACGAGCAGTACTTC. It yields the protein CASSPIGRTYEQYF.

V is TRBV2 and J is TRBJ2-1, with a tentative D call TRBD2 (6 bases). Germline CDR1 is SNHLY and CDR2 is FYNNEI. The CDR3 has 14 amino acids. V dropped 1 base and J dropped 12 bases, with 16 bases sitting between them. CDR3 nucleotide sequence: TGTGCCAGCAGTGAAGGGGGACTTGCCGCGTCGCAGTTCTTC. Amino acid sequence: CASSEGGLAASQFF.

V usage is TRBV5-4 and J usage is TRBJ2-7; the match to TRBD1 covers 9 bases. This CDR3 spans 15 amino acids. Trimming cost V 4 bases and J 5 bases; bases outside gene matches: 10. The germline CDR1 and CDR2 sequences are SGHNT and YYREEE (reference sequence). In DNA form, the CDR3 reads TGTGCCAGCAGCAGCACAGGGGGCACCTGGAACGAGCAGTACTTC. This gives the protein CASSSTGGTWNEQYF.

This chain links TRBV5-1 with TRBJ2-2; D might be TRBD2 (5 bases). CDR1 and CDR2 from the germline V gene are SGHRS and YFSETQ. The CDR3 totals 16 residues. Trimming cost V 4 bases and J 3 bases, with 16 bases left between them. CDR3 in amino acids: CASSPPVERDTGELFF. The CDR3 DNA reads TGCGCCAGCAGCCCCCCGGTTGAGAGGGACACCGGGGAGCTGTTTTTT.

This sequence joins TRBV15 and TRBJ2-1; tentative D call: TRBD2 (7 bases). V shed 0 bases and J shed 6 bases, with 12 bases lying between them. In germline, CDR1 is LNHNV, CDR2 YYDKDF (reference sequence). The CDR3 sequence is 15 residues long. The CDR3 region is CATSRDAGAGNEQFF. Here the CDR3 DNA reads TGTGCCACCAGCAGAGATGCGGGGGCGGGCAATGAGCAGTTCTTC.

The gene calls are TRBV23-1 and TRBJ2-7, with 9 bases fitting TRBD2. TRBV23-1 counts as an open reading frame of uncertain function. The CDR3 extends over 17 amino acids. Trimming at V came to 5 bases and at J to 4 bases, leaving 15 bases not matched to a gene. The CDR3 nucleotides read TGCGCCAGCAGTATGGAAGGGCTAGCGGGGAGGAATTACGAGCAGTACTTC. It codes for CASSMEGLAGRNYEQYF.

Here the CDR3 reads CASSLDAGGPPGANVLTF. For the CDR3, the DNA is TGCGCCAGCAGCTTGGACGCGGGGGGTCCCCCTGGGGCCAACGTCCTGACTTTC. The rearrangement joins TRBV5-1 to TRBJ2-6, with TRBD2 matching 8 bases. In germline, CDR1 is SGHRS, CDR2 YFSETQ. Trimming took 0 bases from V and 2 from J; bases not matched to a gene: 7. The CDR3 is 18 residues long. Full variable domain (remainder filled in from reference TRBV5-1 and TRBJ2-6): KAGVTQTPRYLIKTRGQQVTLSCSPISGHRSVSWYQQTPGQGLQFLFEYFSETQRNKGNFPGRFSGRQFSNSRSEMNVSTLELGDSALYLCASSLDAGGPPGANVLTFGAGSRLTVL.

V and J are TRBV9 and TRBJ2-1; 8 bases map to TRBD2. Germline CDR1 is SGDLS and CDR2 is YYNGEE. J was trimmed by 3 bases and V by 4 bases; bases with no gene match: 9. The CDR3 runs to 16 residues. As DNA, the CDR3 is TGTGCCAGCAGCCGACAGAGCGGGGGAAACTACAATGAGCAGTTCTTC. Amino acids: CASSRQSGGNYNEQFF. The whole variable domain, filled in from reference TRBV9 and TRBJ2-1, reads DSGVTQTPKHLITATGQRVTLRCSPRSGDLSVYWYQQSLDQGLQFLIQYYNGEERAKGNILERFSAQQFPDLHSELNLSSLELGDSALYFCASSRQSGGNYNEQFFGPGTRLTVL.

V gene TRBV19 combines with J gene TRBJ2-7, with 8 bases aligning to TRBD1. CDR3 length: 14 amino acids. The germline V gene has CDR1 LNHDA and CDR2 SQIVND (reference sequence). V was pared by 3 bases and J by 5 bases, with 6 bases of the junction left unmatched. The CDR3 sequence is CASSIGQGADEQYF. The CDR3 DNA sequence: TGTGCCAGTAGTATTGGGCAGGGGGCAGACGAGCAGTACTTC. Full variable domain (outside the CDR3, taken from reference TRBV19 and TRBJ2-7): DGGITQSPKYLFRKEGQNVTLSCEQNLNHDAMYWYRQDPGQGLRLIYYSQIVNDFQKGDIAEGYSVSREKKESFPLTVTSAQKNPTAFYLCASSIGQGADEQYFGPGTRLTVT.

The rearrangement joins TRBV6-5 to TRBJ2-3; 12 nucleotides agree with TRBD2. Germline V gene lookup returns CDR1 MNHEY and CDR2 SVGAGI. The CDR3 loop spans 14 amino acids. V dropped 8 bases and J dropped 5; count of bases not matched to a gene: 5. CDR3 residues: CASVTSGGVDTQYF. CDR3 nucleotides: TGTGCCAGCGTGACTAGCGGGGGAGTAGATACGCAGTATTTT.

The J gene is TRBJ2-5, the V gene TRBV11-2; D might be TRBD1 (7 bases). V lost 4 bases and J 5 bases, leaving 20 bases between the germline ends. The CDR3 is made up of 16 amino acids. The germline V gene has CDR1 SGHAT and CDR2 FQNNGV. The CDR3 DNA reads as TGTGCCAGCAGCTCGGTCACTTTTCAGGGGGGCGAGACCCAGTACTTC. This sequence encodes CASSSVTFQGGETQYF.

This chain joins TRBV10-3 and TRBJ2-5, with TRBD2 matching over 15 bases. The CDR3 totals 17 residues. Trimming took 5 bases from V and 5 from J; bases not matched to a gene: 9. Germline assignment: CDR1 ENHRY and CDR2 SYGVKD. CDR3 DNA: TGTGCCATCAGTACCGGGACTAGCGGGGGGCGTGGGGAGACCCAGTACTTC. Amino acid sequence: CAISTGTSGGRGETQYF.

The V and J genes are TRBV27 and TRBJ2-5, with 10 nucleotides matching TRBD2. The CDR3 has 14 residues. CDR1 is MNHEY, CDR2 SMNVEV, per germline (reference sequence). V lost 5 bases, J lost 5 bases, and 5 bases stayed unmatched. DNA for the CDR3: TGTGCCAGCAGTGAGCGGGGGGGCCAGGAGACCCAGTACTTC. This gives the protein CASSERGGQETQYF.

The chain uses TRBV10-3 and TRBJ1-2; 7 bases line up with TRBD1. Germline lookup yields CDR1 ENHRY and CDR2 SYGVKD. J gave up 0 bases and V 10 bases, and 11 bases lay outside the gene matches. The CDR3 loop spans 15 amino acids. CDR3 residues: CATQQTDRANYGYTF. The CDR3 DNA reads TGTGCCACCCAGCAGACAGACAGGGCTAACTATGGCTACACCTTC.

This chain links TRBV7-2 with TRBJ2-7; 8 positions match TRBD1. With V trimmed by 4 bases and J by 7 bases, 9 bases remained unmatched. This CDR3 contains 14 residues. Germline V gene lookup returns CDR1 SGHTA and CDR2 FQGNSA. CDR3 in DNA: TGTGCCAGCAGCTCAGATAGACAGGGGAGGGAGCAGTACTTC. Its protein is CASSSDRQGREQYF.